In its sample, the clone carrying this TCR beta chain was seen once. Its antigen remains unidentified. These data belong to a study of blood T cells in healthy people across ages. J gave up 7 bases and V 10 bases, and 14 bases lay outside the gene matches. This CDR3 has 15 residues. For the second PCR, which ran for about 7 to 11 cycles, a sample-barcoded 5' primer and a J-beta primer mix were used. A template-switch adaptor that had 12 random nucleotides put a tag on each cDNA molecule. TCRdb reprocessed the 5' RACE reads via MiXCR and lists one record per CDR3 protein. The repertoire includes almost 800,000 distinct CDR3 sequences, roughly 60% of them detected once, and around 22% sits in the top ten. Study-wide results and limits: The recorded TCR beta diversity per million T cells decreased in a roughly linear manner with age. Both naive CD4+ cell counts and diversity were greater in long-lived donors than in aged donors.

This receptor was taken from a man under 40 in good health. The chain has TRBV12-3 or TRBV12-4 and TRBJ2-1; 9 bases are shared with TRBD2. The specimen sequenced was blood. The CDR3 sequence: CATRTKRGLANEQFF. CDR3 DNA sequence: TGTGCCACCAGGACCAAGAGAGGACTAGCGAATGAGCAGTTCTTC.